The rows below give T cell receptor beta chains drawn from one sample of a study of T cells in Graves' hyperthyroidism and ophthalmopathy. TCRdb fed the multiplex PCR reads into MiXCR, producing one record per CDR3 protein. The sample holds about 480,000 distinct CDR3 sequences; approximately 25% are singletons and the top ten take roughly 10%. Specimen: blood. Receptor source: a woman in her twenties or thirties with Graves' ophthalmopathy. The conserved cysteine and the conserved F or W are not part of the CDR3 here. Some rows mark clone size as missing; the rest say once, few, many or name a class of expanded clone.

>10|TRBV20-1|-|TRBJ2-5
SARPLQEAQY
>11|TRBV7-3|-|TRBJ1-2
ASSSSGGAGYT
>16|TRBV18|few|TRBJ1-1
ASSPRPGQGEGDTEAF
>14|TRBV13|-|TRBJ2-2
ASSFFGRGDTGELF
>13|TRBV7-2|-|TRBJ1-6
ASSPRSLESSPLH
>11|TRBV4-1|-|TRBJ2-5
ASSQARIETQY
>9|TRBV20-1|many|TRBJ2-7
SARDPYEQY
>13|TRBV15|-|TRBJ2-5
ATSRDLMFQETQY
>13|TRBV20-1|many|TRBJ2-4
SASRIFGGDGIQY
>13|TRBV18|-|TRBJ2-5
ASSSTGLALWTQY
>10|TRBV18|many|TRBJ2-7
ASSPPKAEQY
>12|TRBV7-9|many|TRBJ1-3
ASRREGAGNTIY
>10|TRBV19|many|TRBJ1-2
ATAGDYYGYT
>14|TRBV6-1|-|TRBJ2-5
ASSEPGRLRQETQY
>12|TRBV12-3/TRBV12-4|few|TRBJ2-7
ASSLGWQGYEQY
>13|TRBV4-1|few|TRBJ2-7
ASSQGQRSSYEQY
>9|TRBV6-2/TRBV6-3|many|TRBJ2-5
ASKGRETQY
>15|TRBV19|few|TRBJ2-3
ASSMGFMDRGTDTQY
>14|TRBV24-1|many|TRBJ1-1
ATSDLRQGMNTEAF
>13|TRBV7-2|many|TRBJ2-7
ASSVTAGAPYEQY
>16|TRBV6-5|-|TRBJ1-6
ASSYSIREISYNSPLH
>12|TRBV6-1|-|TRBJ1-1
ASRGQTPNTEAF
>12|TRBV6-1|many|TRBJ2-7
ASSARRLTYEQY
>11|TRBV24-1|many|TRBJ1-1
ATSDSVVTEAF
>12|TRBV12-3/TRBV12-4|many|TRBJ1-1
ASSAGQGATEAF
>15|TRBV11-1|many|TRBJ2-3
ASSPTLGGMSTDTQY
>11|TRBV6-1|many|TRBJ1-2
ASSPQTGVGYT
>12|TRBV27|-|TRBJ2-7
ASRKRDSGYEQY
>15|TRBV3-1|few|TRBJ1-3
ASSQDPGTGLGNTIY
>13|TRBV12-3/TRBV12-4|-|TRBJ2-2
ASSPFTFGGGELF
>14|TRBV19|many|TRBJ2-5
ASMASGQGQRETQY
>11|TRBV28|-|TRBJ1-2
ASRESANYGYT
>14|TRBV12-3/TRBV12-4|-|TRBJ2-7
ASRTGSGATAYEQY
>13|TRBV7-9|many|TRBJ2-7
ASSLEAGENYEQY
>11|TRBV12-3/TRBV12-4|-|TRBJ1-2
ASTMGQGHGYT
>11|TRBV20-1|-|TRBJ2-2
SAKREFNGELF
>16|TRBV4-1|few|TRBJ2-5
ASSQVEASRVRFEAQY
>14|TRBV20-1|many|TRBJ1-1
SVLTGRGEPNTEAF
>13|TRBV20-1|many|TRBJ2-7
SARSGSSVIYEQY
>16|TRBV11-1|many|TRBJ2-6
ASSPPSLTYSGANVLT
>10|TRBV3-1|-|TRBJ2-4
ASSLGQGIKY
>11|TRBV4-1|-|TRBJ1-2
ASSQVRPRGYT
>9|TRBV6-2/TRBV6-3|many|TRBJ2-5
ASKVGETQY
>12|TRBV12-3/TRBV12-4|-|TRBJ1-1
ASKSSGAYTEAF
>12|TRBV19|many|TRBJ1-2
ASSIEGINYGYT
>12|TRBV4-1|many|TRBJ1-1
ASSQESKNTEAF
>14|TRBV12-3/TRBV12-4|-|TRBJ2-2
ASKRPTGLSTGELF
>15|TRBV2|-|TRBJ1-2
ASSEALPGQGRDGYT